The clone carrying this TCR beta chain was seen a single time. Antigen: not known. The entry originates in a study of Graves' ophthalmopathy and Graves' hyperthyroidism. The V and J ends lost 3 bases and 4 bases respectively, with 16 bases between them. CDR1 and CDR2 (germline): SGDLS, YYNGEE. This CDR3 region has 15 residues. Overall study findings and caveats: Sensitivity reached nearly 71% and specificity approximately 72% when the model predicted ophthalmopathy progression. Also, most clonotypes expanded in the thyroid above 0.001 frequency appeared in blood.

Ophthalmopathy was moderately-to-severely active, CAS at least 3, NOSPECS at least 4, lasting under 3 months. PBMCs originated in around 11 ml of fresh peripheral blood. The authors amplified TCR beta CDR3 regions from RNA transcripts. First-round RT-PCR employed HTBI primers, with a second-round multiplex PCR after it. TCRdb analysed the multiplex PCR reads with MiXCR anew, one entry per CDR3 protein. Of about 740,000 distinct CDR3 sequences in the sample, roughly 40% were seen once. The genes are TRBV9 and TRBJ1-2; D unresolved. The origin of this receptor is an adult man with Graves' ophthalmopathy. The sequenced sample was peripheral blood. DNA of the CDR3: TGTGCCAGCAGCGGCTGGTCCAAGGTAGTCTATGGCTACACCTTC. It specifies CASSGWSKVVYGYTF.